This T cell receptor (beta chain) was profiled in a study of cytomegalovirus exposure and HLA in healthy donors. Germline V gene data show CDR1 as SGHRS and CDR2 as YFSETQ. This CDR3 contains 22 residues. The PCR ran on 60 Vbeta and 13 Jbeta primers. Generated by immunoSEQ multiplex PCR, the TCRdb table keeps only in-frame clones and is missing some. This sample's table has more than 50,000 clones. As regards this clone: One end of the junction is discordant with germline, which a read error may explain.

This receptor was obtained from a woman in her 40s in good health and CMV-seronegative. The genes are TRBV5-1 and TRBJ2-1, with TRBD2 matching over 8 bases. What was sequenced was PBMCs. Here the CDR3 reads CASSLASPTSAVPPSSDNEQFF. The CDR3 DNA follows: TGCGCCAGCAGCTTGGCCTCCCCGACTAGCGCGGTCCCCCCGAGCTCCGACAATGAGCAGTTCTTC.